The T cell receptor (beta chain) under discussion was sequenced for a study of blood T cell repertoires in COVID-19. Germline assignment: CDR1 MNHNY and CDR2 SVGAGI (reference sequence). CDR3 size: 13 residues. With 5 bases removed from V and 4 bases from J, the gap between germline ends came to 12 bases. Sequencing was performed with immunoSEQ multiplex PCR; in TCRdb, only in-frame clones are kept and a portion is missing. There are some 330,000 clones in the sample; around 83% occur only once, and approximately 5% lies in the top ten. This TCR derives from a woman aged 50 to 60 who had recovered from COVID-19. The chain employs TRBV6-6 and TRBJ2-7, with D possibly TRBD2 on 5 matching bases. Sequencing was carried out using PBMCs or T cells enriched from blood (not recorded which). The CDR3 DNA sequence: TGTGCCAGCAGTAGACAACGGGATTACGAGCAGTACTTC. Amino acids: CASSRQRDYEQYF.